The 26 T cell receptor beta chains below were found in one sample sequenced in a study of T cells in localized non-small cell lung cancer. TCRdb keeps only in-frame clones here, not all; method: immunoSEQ multiplex PCR. This sample carries roughly 16,000 clones, roughly 81% of them seen once, and the ten largest clones take around 23%. The material was peripheral blood, obtained before any cancer treatment. Every receptor here comes from a male donor at least 60 years old with stage I lung adenocarcinoma.

The chain has TRBV9 and TRBJ2-2; D is possibly TRBD1 (6 bases). CDR1 and CDR2 from the germline V gene are SGDLS and YYNGEE. V dropped 3 bases and J dropped 0 bases, with 9 bases sitting between them. The CDR3 is 15 amino acids. The CDR3 region is CASSARGANTGELFF. Written as DNA, the CDR3 is TGTGCCAGCAGCGCCAGGGGAGCGAACACCGGGGAGCTGTTTTTT.

J is TRBJ2-1 and V is TRBV28; D not resolved. In germline, CDR1 is MDHEN, CDR2 SYDVKM. Deletions cut 10 bases from V and 9 bases from J, with 19 bases between. The length of the CDR3 is 13 residues. For the CDR3, the DNA is TGTGCCACCACCTCGGGTGTGAAGGGTGAGCAGTTCTTC. Translating it yields CATTSGVKGEQFF.

This sequence joins TRBV5-8 and TRBJ1-4, with D hard to call. This CDR3 is 14 amino acids long. V lost 2 bases to trimming and J lost 0 bases, with 5 bases between them. Germline CDR1 SGHTS, CDR2 YDEGEE. CDR3 sequence (DNA): TGTGCCAGCAGCTTCCGAGCAACTAATGAAAAACTGTTTTTT. It yields the protein CASSFRATNEKLFF.

The CDR3 region has the DNA TGTGCCAGCAGCAACCCTCGGAACAGGGGGCAAGAGACCCAGTACTTC. It codes for CASSNPRNRGQETQYF. This chain uses TRBV21-1 with TRBJ2-5; TRBD1, the table's D call, was not compared with the DNA. TRBV21-1 is noted as a pseudogene. CDR3 length: 16 amino acids.

The chain carries TRBV7-6 and TRBJ2-1, with TRBD1 matching over 10 bases. Germline-derived CDR1 and CDR2 are SGHVS and FNYEAQ. This CDR3 region has 14 residues. J was trimmed by 7 bases and V by 3 bases; bases with no gene match: 3. The CDR3 is CASSLGTGENEQFF. The CDR3 DNA reads as TGTGCCAGCAGCTTGGGGACAGGGGAAAATGAGCAGTTCTTC.

This chain uses TRBV11-2 with TRBJ2-7; D possibly corresponds to TRBD2 (5 bases). The CDR3 length is 12 residues. V dropped 3 bases and J dropped 4 bases, with 7 bases sitting between them. The germline V gene has CDR1 SGHAT and CDR2 FQNNGV. CDR3 residues: CASSLGVYEQYF. In nucleotides, the CDR3 is TGTGCCAGCAGCTTGGGAGTATACGAGCAGTACTTC.

The chain joins TRBV6-6 to TRBJ2-5; D is perhaps TRBD2 (6 bases). Germline V gene lookup returns CDR1 MNHNY and CDR2 SVGAGI (reference sequence). The CDR3 has 14 residues. V lost 4 bases and J lost 2, with 11 bases in between. DNA for the CDR3: TGTGCCAGCAGTTCCCTGGGGGGACAAGAGACCCAGTACTTC. Translation: CASSSLGGQETQYF.

The gene calls are TRBV7-8 and TRBJ1-1; no reliable D call. Per germline, CDR1 SGHVS and CDR2 FQNEAQ. The V end lost 0 bases, the J end lost 0 bases, and 5 bases lay between the germline ends. CDR3 length: 14 residues. The DNA for the CDR3 is TGTGCCAGCAGCTTAGCGGGAGTGAACACTGAAGCTTTCTTT. It is translated as CASSLAGVNTEAFF.

CDR3 nucleotide sequence: TGTGCCAGCAGTCCCTTGGGAGAAATCGGACGGCAAAATGGCTACACCTTC. It specifies CASSPLGEIGRQNGYTF. This chain connects TRBV27 to TRBJ1-2; D gene unclear. The V end was cut by 5 bases, the J end by 6 bases, with 25 bases between. This CDR3 is built from 17 residues. CDR1 MNHEY and CDR2 SMNVEV come from the germline V gene (reference sequence).

The rearrangement links TRBV5-1 to TRBJ1-6; no firm D call. Germline CDR1 and CDR2: SGHRS and YFSETQ. Trimming stripped 0 bases from V and 10 bases from J, with 14 bases between. CDR3 length equals 15 residues. CDR3 sequence reads: CASSLGTGAGSPLHF. CDR3 DNA sequence: TGCGCCAGCAGCTTGGGGACTGGTGCCGGGTCACCCCTCCACTTT.

The gene calls are TRBV27 and TRBJ2-3; weak D call: TRBD2 (7 bases). V gave up 4 bases and J gave up 3 bases, with 23 bases separating them. The CDR3 spans 18 residues. The germline V gene has CDR1 MNHEY and CDR2 SMNVEV (reference sequence). CDR3 coding DNA: TGTGCCAGCAGTTCTTACCCCCGGGGGGCGATAGTAACAGATACGCAGTATTTT. Amino acid sequence: CASSSYPRGAIVTDTQYF.

The gene calls are TRBV19 and TRBJ1-6, with a tentative D call TRBD1 (6 bases). Germline V gene sequence: CDR1 LNHDA, CDR2 SQIVND (reference sequence). The CDR3 loop spans 15 amino acids. V lost 4 bases to trimming and J lost 0 bases, with 7 bases between them. DNA of the CDR3: TGTGCCAGTAGTACGGACAGCTCCTATAATTCACCCCTCCACTTT. Translated, it gives CASSTDSSYNSPLHF.

The table lists this clone with a count of one. This sequence joins TRBV4-3 and TRBJ2-3; D unclear. V lost 5 bases and J lost 1, with 10 bases in between. The CDR3 runs to 14 residues. CDR1 and CDR2 (germline): LGHNA, YSLEER. This CDR3 reads CASSTRLGTDTQYF. The CDR3 region has the DNA TGCGCCAGCAGCACACGATTGGGCACAGATACGCAGTATTTT.

The chain employs TRBV4-3 and TRBJ2-3; D is uncertain. Trimming took 4 bases from V and 2 from J, leaving 7 bases between them. Germline V gene data show CDR1 as LGHNA and CDR2 as YSLEER. This CDR3 comprises 13 residues. This CDR3 is CASSRALTDTQYF. The CDR3, as DNA: TGCGCCAGCAGCCGGGCCCTCACAGATACGCAGTATTTT.

This clone was detected only a few times. The V gene is TRBV7-2, the J gene TRBJ1-5; a weak D match, TRBD1 (5 bases). Trimming left V 1 base short and J 3 bases short, with 10 bases between. The CDR3 extends over 15 amino acids. Germline values: CDR1 SGHTA, CDR2 FQGNSA. CDR3 sequence: CASSLGQSPNQPQHF. CDR3 DNA sequence: TGTGCCAGCAGCTTAGGACAGTCCCCCAATCAGCCCCAGCATTTT.

This sequence joins TRBV7-9 and TRBJ2-3; 8 nucleotides line up with TRBD2. V dropped 5 bases and J dropped 2; count of bases not matched to a gene: 9. The CDR3 length is 16 residues. Germline loops: CDR1 SEHNR, CDR2 FQNEAQ (reference sequence). The CDR3 loop reads CASSLRAGGATDTQYF. In nucleotides, the CDR3 is TGTGCCAGCAGCCTGCGGGCGGGGGGAGCCACAGATACGCAGTATTTT.

The chain couples TRBV30 to TRBJ1-6, with D possibly matching TRBD1 (5 bases). The CDR3 has 15 amino acids. Germline V gene lookup returns CDR1 GTSNPN and CDR2 SVGIG (reference sequence). With 5 bases removed from V and 0 bases from J, the gap between germline ends came to 11 bases. The CDR3 DNA follows: TGTGCCTGGGGGGACGGAGGCTCCTATAATTCACCCCTCCACTTT. It yields the protein CAWGDGGSYNSPLHF.

The chain joins TRBV28 to TRBJ2-7; 10 positions agree with TRBD2. This CDR3 contains 17 residues. Germline CDR1 reads MDHEN; CDR2 reads SYDVKM. Trimming cost V 6 bases and J 2 bases; bases outside gene matches: 13. DNA of the CDR3: TGTGCCAGCAGACCCAACCAAGGCCTAGCGGGAGCCTACGAGCAGTACTTC. Its protein product is CASRPNQGLAGAYEQYF. The full variable domain, in which reference TRBV28 and TRBJ2-7 provide the parts outside the CDR3, is DVKVTQSSRYLVKRTGEKVFLECVQDMDHENMFWYRQDPGLGLRLIYFSYDVKMKEKGDIPEGYSVSREKKERFSLILESASTNQTSMYLCASRPNQGLAGAYEQYFGPGTRLTVT.

The V call is TRBV6-5, the J call TRBJ2-7; D gene ambiguous. The CDR3 length is 11 residues. Trimming took 4 bases from V and 6 from J, leaving 7 bases between them. The germline CDR1 and CDR2 sequences are MNHEY and SVGAGI. CDR3 region: CASSFLGEQYF. DNA of the CDR3: TGTGCCAGCAGTTTTCTCGGCGAGCAGTACTTC.

The chain is built from TRBV5-8 and TRBJ1-4, with 8 bases identical to TRBD1. J gave up 4 bases and V 4 bases, and 12 bases lay outside the gene matches. This CDR3 is built from 17 residues. Germline CDR1 reads SGHTS; CDR2 reads YDEGEE. CDR3 sequence: CASSLGTGGLYNEKLFF. In DNA, the CDR3 is TGTGCCAGCAGCCTGGGGACAGGCGGACTCTATAATGAAAAACTGTTTTTT.

CDR3 bases: TGTGCCAGCAGCGTTGACAGCTCGGAGTACTTC. Its translation: CASSVDSSEYF. The chain couples TRBV2 to TRBJ2-5, with a weak D call TRBD1 (5 bases). The CDR3 spans 11 residues. Trimming stripped 6 bases from V and 12 bases from J, with 14 bases between. The germline gives CDR1 SNHLY, CDR2 FYNNEI. The whole variable domain, filled in from reference TRBV2 and TRBJ2-5, reads EPEVTQTPSHQVTQMGQEVILRCVPISNHLYFYWYRQILGQKVEFLVSFYNNEISEKSEIFDDQFSVERPDGSNFTLKIRSTKLEDSAMYFCASSVDSSEYFGPGTRLLVL.

This sequence joins TRBV6-6 and TRBJ1-3, with no clear D. Trimming stripped 2 bases from V and 2 bases from J, with 7 bases between. CDR1 is MNHNY, CDR2 SVGAGI, per germline (reference sequence). The CDR3 is 14 residues long. The chain's CDR3 is CASSYVYTGNTIYF. The CDR3 coding sequence is TGTGCCAGCAGTTACGTCTATACTGGAAACACCATATATTTT.

The chain employs TRBV4-3 and TRBJ2-2; D unclear. CDR3 size: 15 residues. Germline V gene sequence: CDR1 LGHNA, CDR2 YSLEER. V was clipped by 0 bases and J by 4 bases, with 9 bases between them. The CDR3 protein is CASSQDLGITGELFF. CDR3 bases: TGCGCCAGCAGCCAAGATCTTGGGATCACCGGGGAGCTGTTTTTT.

This clone has a handful of counts. The V and J genes are TRBV7-2 and TRBJ1-3; no clear D gene. Trimming stripped 4 bases from V and 0 bases from J, with 7 bases between. Germline V gene sequence: CDR1 SGHTA, CDR2 FQGNSA. The length of the CDR3 is 14 residues. The CDR3 nucleotides are TGTGCCAGCAGCTACGGCGGCTCTGGAAACACCATATATTTT. It encodes CASSYGGSGNTIYF.

This clone was found once. DNA of the CDR3: TGTGCCTGGAGTGTACCAACCGGGGGCTATGGCTACACCTTC. This translates into CAWSVPTGGYGYTF. The chain employs TRBV30 and TRBJ1-2; tentatively, D is TRBD1 (5 bases). Germline V gene sequence: CDR1 GTSNPN, CDR2 SVGIG (reference sequence). The CDR3 length is 14 residues. V lost 0 bases, J lost 4 bases, and 12 bases lay in between.

The chain carries TRBV2 and TRBJ2-6, with 7 bases that match TRBD1. Germline assignment: CDR1 SNHLY and CDR2 FYNNEI. The V segment lost 0 bases and the J segment 4 bases; nucleotides outside the gene matches: 6. The CDR3 is 17 residues long. The CDR3 DNA is TGTGCCAGCAGTGAAGCGCCCACAGGGGTCGGGGCCAACGTCCTGACTTTC. Protein sequence: CASSEAPTGVGANVLTF.